The present TCR beta chain was sequenced within a study of T cell clones after liver transplantation. This clone was seen a single time. Here immunoSEQ multiplex PCR was the method, and the copy in TCRdb shows in-frame clones only, minus some. The sample holds around 43,000 clones, roughly 84% seen once. The CDR3 spans 14 residues. Germline assignment: CDR1 SGHRS and CDR2 YFSETQ. Deletions cut 6 bases from V and 4 bases from J, with 17 bases between. The clonotype comes from a human patient who received a liver transplant. A subset of T cells may come from the graft donor. J is TRBJ2-7 and V is TRBV5-1; TRBD2 might be the D (5 bases). The sequenced sample was CD4+ T cells from blood, obtained 24 months after liver transplant. CDR3 protein: CASTETGGLYEQYF. Written as DNA, the CDR3 is TGCGCCAGCACCGAGACTGGAGGTTTATACGAGCAGTACTTC. Supplemented by reference TRBV5-1 and TRBJ2-7, the full variable domain reads KAGVTQTPRYLIKTRGQQVTLSCSPISGHRSVSWYQQTPGQGLQFLFEYFSETQRNKGNFPGRFSGRQFSNSRSEMNVSTLELGDSALYLCASTETGGLYEQYFGPGTRLTVT.